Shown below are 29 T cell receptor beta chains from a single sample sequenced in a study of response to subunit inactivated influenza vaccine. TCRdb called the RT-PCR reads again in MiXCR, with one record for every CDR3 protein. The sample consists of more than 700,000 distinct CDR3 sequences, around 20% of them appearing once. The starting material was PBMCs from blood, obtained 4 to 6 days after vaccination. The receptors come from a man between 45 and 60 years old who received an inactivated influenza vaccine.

The CDR3 sequence: CASTSLDSPLHF. CDR3 bases: TGTGCCAGCACCAGTCTCGATTCACCCCTCCACTTT. V is TRBV6-5 and J is TRBJ1-6; D is ambiguous. This CDR3 is 12 amino acids long. The V gene's germline CDR1 is MNHEY and CDR2 SVGAGI. Trimming took 7 bases from V and 8 from J, leaving 9 bases between them.

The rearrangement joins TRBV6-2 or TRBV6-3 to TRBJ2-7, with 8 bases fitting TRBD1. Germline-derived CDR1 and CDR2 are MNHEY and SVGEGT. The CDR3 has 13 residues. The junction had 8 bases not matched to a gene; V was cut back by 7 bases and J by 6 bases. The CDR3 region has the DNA TGTGCCAGCAAAACCGGGACAGGAGTCGAGCAGTACTTC. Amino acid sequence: CASKTGTGVEQYF.

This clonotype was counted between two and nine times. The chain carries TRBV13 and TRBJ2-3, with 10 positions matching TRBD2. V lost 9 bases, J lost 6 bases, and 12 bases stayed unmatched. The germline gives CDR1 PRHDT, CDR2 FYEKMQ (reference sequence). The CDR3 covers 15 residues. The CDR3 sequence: CASNPSGGHGDTQYF. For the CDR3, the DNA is TGTGCCAGTAACCCTAGCGGGGGCCACGGGGATACGCAGTATTTT.

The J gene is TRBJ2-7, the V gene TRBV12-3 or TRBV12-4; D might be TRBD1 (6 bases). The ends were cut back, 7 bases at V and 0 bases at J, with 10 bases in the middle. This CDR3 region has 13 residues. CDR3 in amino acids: CASTAGVSYEQYF. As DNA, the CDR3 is TGTGCCAGCACCGCAGGGGTCTCCTACGAGCAGTACTTC.

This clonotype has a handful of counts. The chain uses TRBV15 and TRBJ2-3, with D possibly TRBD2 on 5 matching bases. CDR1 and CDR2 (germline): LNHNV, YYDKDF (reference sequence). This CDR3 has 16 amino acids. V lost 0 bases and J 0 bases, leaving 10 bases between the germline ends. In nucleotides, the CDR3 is TGTGCCACCAGCAGAGATGCTAGCCTTAGCACAGATACGCAGTATTTT. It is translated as CATSRDASLSTDTQYF.

The CDR3 spells CASRGRGREYEQYF. CDR3 nucleotides: TGTGCCAGCCGGGGGCGCGGGAGGGAATACGAGCAGTACTTC. The chain joins TRBV21-1 to TRBJ2-7; the table's D call, TRBD2, was not checked against the DNA. TRBV21-1 is deemed a pseudogene. The CDR3 length is 14 residues.

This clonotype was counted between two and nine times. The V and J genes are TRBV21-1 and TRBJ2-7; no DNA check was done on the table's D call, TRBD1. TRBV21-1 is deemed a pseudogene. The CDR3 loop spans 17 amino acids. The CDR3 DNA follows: TGTGCCAGCAGCAAAGGTGGGACAGGGGGTACCCTCCACGAGCAGTACTTC. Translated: CASSKGGTGGTLHEQYF.

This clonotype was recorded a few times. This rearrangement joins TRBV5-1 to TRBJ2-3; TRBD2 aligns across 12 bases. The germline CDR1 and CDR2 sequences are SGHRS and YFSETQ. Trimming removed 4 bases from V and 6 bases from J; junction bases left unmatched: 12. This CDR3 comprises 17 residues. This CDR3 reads CASSPKWTSGAGDTQYF. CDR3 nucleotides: TGCGCCAGCAGCCCCAAATGGACTAGCGGGGCTGGGGATACGCAGTATTTT.

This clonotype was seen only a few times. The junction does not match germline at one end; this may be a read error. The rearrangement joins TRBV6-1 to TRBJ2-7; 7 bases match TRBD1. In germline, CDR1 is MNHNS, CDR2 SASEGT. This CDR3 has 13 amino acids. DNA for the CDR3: TGTGCCAGCAGGGAAGGGACAGCGAGAGAGCAGTACTTC. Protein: CASREGTAREQYF.

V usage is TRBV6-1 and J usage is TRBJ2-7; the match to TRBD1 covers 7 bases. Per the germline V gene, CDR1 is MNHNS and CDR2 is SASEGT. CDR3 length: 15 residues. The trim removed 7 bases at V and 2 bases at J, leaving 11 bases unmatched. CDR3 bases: TGTGCCAGCAAAATGACAGGGCCGGGGACCTACGAGCAGTACTTC. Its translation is CASKMTGPGTYEQYF.

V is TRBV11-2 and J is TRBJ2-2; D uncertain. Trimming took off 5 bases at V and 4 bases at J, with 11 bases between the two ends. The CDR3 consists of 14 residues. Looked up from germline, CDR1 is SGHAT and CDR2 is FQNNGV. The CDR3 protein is CASSVKIATGELFF. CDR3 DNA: TGTGCCAGCAGCGTAAAAATTGCCACCGGGGAGCTGTTTTTT.

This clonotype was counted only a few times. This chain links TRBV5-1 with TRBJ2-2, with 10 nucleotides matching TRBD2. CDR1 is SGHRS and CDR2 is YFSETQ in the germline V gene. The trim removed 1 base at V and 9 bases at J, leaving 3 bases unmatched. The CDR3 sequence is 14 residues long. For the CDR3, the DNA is TGCGCCAGCAGCTTGATGACTAGCGGGCGGGAGCTGTTTTTT. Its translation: CASSLMTSGRELFF.

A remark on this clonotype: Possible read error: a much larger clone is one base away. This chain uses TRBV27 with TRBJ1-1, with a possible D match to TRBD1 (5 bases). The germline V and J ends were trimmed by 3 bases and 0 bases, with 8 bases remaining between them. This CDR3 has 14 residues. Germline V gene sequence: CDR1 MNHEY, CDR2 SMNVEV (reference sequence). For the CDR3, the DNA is TGTGCCAGCAGTTTGTACAGGATGAACACTGAAGCTTTCTTT. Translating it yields CASSLYRMNTEAFF.

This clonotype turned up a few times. CDR3 loop: CASSSGRELAKNIQYF. For the CDR3, the DNA is TGTGCCAGCAGTTCCGGACGGGAGCTAGCCAAAAACATTCAGTACTTC. The rearrangement uses TRBV12-3 or TRBV12-4 and TRBJ2-4; the D gene is possibly TRBD2 (6 bases). Trimming cost V 4 bases and J 0 bases, with 13 bases left between them. This CDR3 contains 16 residues.

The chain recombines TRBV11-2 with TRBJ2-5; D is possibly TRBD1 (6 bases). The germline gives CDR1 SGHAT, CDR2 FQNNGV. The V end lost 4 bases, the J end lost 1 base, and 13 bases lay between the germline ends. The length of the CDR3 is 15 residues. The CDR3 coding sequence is TGTGCCAGCAGCTCTCAACAGGGACCCCAAGAGACCCAGTACTTC. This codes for CASSSQQGPQETQYF.

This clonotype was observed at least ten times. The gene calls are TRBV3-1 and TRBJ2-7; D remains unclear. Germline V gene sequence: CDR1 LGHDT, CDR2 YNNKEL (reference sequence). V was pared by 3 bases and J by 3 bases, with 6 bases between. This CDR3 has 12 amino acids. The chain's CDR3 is CASSQGFYEQYF. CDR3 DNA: TGTGCCAGCAGCCAGGGGTTCTACGAGCAGTACTTC.

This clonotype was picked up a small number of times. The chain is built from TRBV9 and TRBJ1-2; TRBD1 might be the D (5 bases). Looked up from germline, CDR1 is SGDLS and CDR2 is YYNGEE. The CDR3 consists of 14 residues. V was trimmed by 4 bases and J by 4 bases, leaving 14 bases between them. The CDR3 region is CASSNRDSRYGYTF. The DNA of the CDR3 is TGTGCCAGCAGCAACCGTGACAGCCGCTATGGCTACACCTTC.

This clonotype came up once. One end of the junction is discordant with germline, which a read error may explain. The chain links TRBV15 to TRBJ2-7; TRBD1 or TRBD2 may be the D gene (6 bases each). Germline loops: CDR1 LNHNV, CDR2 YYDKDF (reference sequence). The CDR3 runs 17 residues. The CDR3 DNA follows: TGTGCCACCATCAGAGATTTGGGGGGCAGGGGTTCCGACGAGCAGTACTTC. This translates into CATIRDLGGRGSDEQYF.

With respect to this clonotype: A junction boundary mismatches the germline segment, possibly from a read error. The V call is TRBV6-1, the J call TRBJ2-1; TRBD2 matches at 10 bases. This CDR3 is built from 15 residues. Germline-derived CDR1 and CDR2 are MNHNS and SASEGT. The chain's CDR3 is CASREAGGLNNEQFF. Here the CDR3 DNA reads TGTGCCAGCAGAGAAGCGGGGGGGCTAAACAATGAGCAGTTCTTC.

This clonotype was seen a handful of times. The CDR3 sequence is CASSLGPPAQYF. The CDR3 DNA sequence: TGTGCCAGCAGCTTAGGCCCTCCCGCCCAGTACTTC. This chain joins TRBV11-2 and TRBJ2-5; D is unclear. This CDR3 comprises 12 residues. Trimming stripped 1 base from V and 9 bases from J, with 9 bases between. Per germline, CDR1 SGHAT and CDR2 FQNNGV. Variable domain in full (rest from reference TRBV11-2 and TRBJ2-5): EAGVAQSPRYKIIEKRQSVAFWCNPISGHATLYWYQQILGQGPKLLIQFQNNGVVDDSQLPKDRFSAERLKGVDSTLKIQPAKLEDSAVYLCASSLGPPAQYFGPGTRLLVL.

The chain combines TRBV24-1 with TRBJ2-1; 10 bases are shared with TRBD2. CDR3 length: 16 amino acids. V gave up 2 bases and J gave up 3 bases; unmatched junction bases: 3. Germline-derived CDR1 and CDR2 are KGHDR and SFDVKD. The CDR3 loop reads CATSDSGLASYNEQFF. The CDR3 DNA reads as TGTGCCACCAGTGATTCGGGACTAGCGAGCTACAATGAGCAGTTCTTC.

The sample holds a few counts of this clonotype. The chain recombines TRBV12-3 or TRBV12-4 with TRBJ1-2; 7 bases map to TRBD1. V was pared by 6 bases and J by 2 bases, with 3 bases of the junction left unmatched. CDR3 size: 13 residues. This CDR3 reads CASRLTGNYGYTF. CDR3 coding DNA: TGTGCCAGCAGGTTGACAGGGAACTATGGCTACACCTTC.

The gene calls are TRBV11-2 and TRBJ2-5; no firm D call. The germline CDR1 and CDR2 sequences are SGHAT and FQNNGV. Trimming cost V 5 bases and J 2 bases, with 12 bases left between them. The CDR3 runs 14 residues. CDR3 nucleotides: TGTGCCAGCAGCGCAGCCCGAGTGCAAGAGACCCAGTACTTC. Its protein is CASSAARVQETQYF. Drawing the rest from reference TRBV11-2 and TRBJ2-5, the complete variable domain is EAGVAQSPRYKIIEKRQSVAFWCNPISGHATLYWYQQILGQGPKLLIQFQNNGVVDDSQLPKDRFSAERLKGVDSTLKIQPAKLEDSAVYLCASSAARVQETQYFGPGTRLLVL.

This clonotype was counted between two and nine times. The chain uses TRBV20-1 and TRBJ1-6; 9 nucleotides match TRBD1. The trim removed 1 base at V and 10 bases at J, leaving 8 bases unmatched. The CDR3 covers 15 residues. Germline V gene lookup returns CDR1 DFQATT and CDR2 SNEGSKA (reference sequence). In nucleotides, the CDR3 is TGCAGTGCTAGAGGGGACGGACAGGGGCGCTCACCCCTCCACTTT. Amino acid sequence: CSARGDGQGRSPLHF.

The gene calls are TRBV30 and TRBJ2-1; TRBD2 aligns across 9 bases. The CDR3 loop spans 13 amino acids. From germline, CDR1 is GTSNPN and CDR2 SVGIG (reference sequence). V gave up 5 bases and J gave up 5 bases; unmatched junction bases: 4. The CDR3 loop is CAWAGGTHNEQFF. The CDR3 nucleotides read TGTGCCTGGGCGGGAGGGACACACAATGAGCAGTTCTTC.

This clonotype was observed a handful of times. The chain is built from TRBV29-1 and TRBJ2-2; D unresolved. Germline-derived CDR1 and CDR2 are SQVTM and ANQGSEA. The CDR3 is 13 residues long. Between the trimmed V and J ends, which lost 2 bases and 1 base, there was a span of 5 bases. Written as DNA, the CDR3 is TGCAGCGTTGAACCCGAGAACACCGGGGAGCTGTTTTTT. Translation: CSVEPENTGELFF.

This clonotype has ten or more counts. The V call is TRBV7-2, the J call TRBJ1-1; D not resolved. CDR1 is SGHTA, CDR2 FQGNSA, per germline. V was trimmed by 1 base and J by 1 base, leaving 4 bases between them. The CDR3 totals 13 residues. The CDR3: CASSLVENTEAFF. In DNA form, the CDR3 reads TGTGCCAGCAGCTTAGTTGAGAACACTGAAGCTTTCTTT.

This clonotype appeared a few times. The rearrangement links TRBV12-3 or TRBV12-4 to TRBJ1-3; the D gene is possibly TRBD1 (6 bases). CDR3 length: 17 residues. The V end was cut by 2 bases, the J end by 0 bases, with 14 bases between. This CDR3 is CASSLLGGPRSGNTIYF. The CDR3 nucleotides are TGTGCCAGCAGTTTATTGGGGGGGCCCCGCTCTGGAAACACCATATATTTT.

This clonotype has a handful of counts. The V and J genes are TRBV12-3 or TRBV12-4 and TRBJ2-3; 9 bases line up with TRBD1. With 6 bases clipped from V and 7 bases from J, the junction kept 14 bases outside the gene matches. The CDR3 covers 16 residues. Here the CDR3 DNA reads TGTGCCAGCAGCCTACCTTCACAGGGGGCGAGGAATACGCAGTATTTT. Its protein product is CASSLPSQGARNTQYF.